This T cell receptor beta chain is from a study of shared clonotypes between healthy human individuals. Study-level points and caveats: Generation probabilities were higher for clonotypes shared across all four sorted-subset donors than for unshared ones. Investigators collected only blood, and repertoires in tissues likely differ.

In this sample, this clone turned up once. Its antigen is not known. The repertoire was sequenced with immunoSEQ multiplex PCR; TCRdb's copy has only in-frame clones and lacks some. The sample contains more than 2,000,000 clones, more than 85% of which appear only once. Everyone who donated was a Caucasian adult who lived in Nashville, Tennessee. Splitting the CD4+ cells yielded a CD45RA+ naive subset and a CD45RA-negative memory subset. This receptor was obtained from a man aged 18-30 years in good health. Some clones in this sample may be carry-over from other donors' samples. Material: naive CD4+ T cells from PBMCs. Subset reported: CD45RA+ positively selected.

The CDR3 DNA is TGTGCCAGCAGCCTCCACGGTCTACTCGGGCAGTACTTC. It specifies CASSLHGLLGQYF. The chain joins TRBV14 to TRBJ2-7; D gene unclear. Trimming shortened V by 4 bases and J by 9 bases, and 16 bases separated the two germline ends. Germline-derived CDR1 and CDR2 are SGHDN and FVKESK. CDR3 length equals 13 residues.